This T cell receptor (beta chain) was sequenced for a study of CXCR3-negative and CXCR3-positive naive CD8 T cells. Across the whole study: A total of 130 million or so TRB reads was generated, with about 1.5 +/- 0.3 million per library.

This clonotype is identified as medium-sized (0.01 to 0.1%) from frequency. Its cognate antigen is unknown. Per germline, CDR1 MDHEN and CDR2 SYDVKM. The CDR3 is 12 amino acids. The TRB cDNA libraries were prepared by 5' RACE with UMI labels. For each CDR3 protein, TCRdb gives one entry from its re-call of the 5' RACE reads, without DNA. Here the sample table reports about 5,000 distinct CDR3 sequences. Study observations and caveats: Naive cells that were CXCR3-positive had more hydrophobic TRB CDR3s (compared with CXCR3-negative naive cells). Most assays used freshly isolated PBMCs, as cryopreservation partially reduced CXCR3.

The sorting of each CD8+ T cell subset was done in triplicate, at some 300,000 cells each. The sample was naive CXCR3+ CD8+ T cells from blood. Subset meaning: CD45RO-CCR7+CD27+CD95- naive CD8+ T cells expressing CXCR3 (TNR3+). The J gene is TRBJ2-1, the V gene TRBV28. This receptor was identified in a human donor in good health. Some clones in this sample may be carry-over from other donors' samples. This chain's CDR3 is CASSLQVNEQFF.